This T cell receptor (beta chain) was sequenced during a study of blood T cell repertoires in COVID-19. The germline V gene encodes CDR1 GTSNPN and CDR2 SVGIG (reference sequence). V lost 1 base to trimming and J lost 3 bases, with 9 bases between them. This CDR3 comprises 13 residues. Produced via immunoSEQ multiplex PCR; TCRdb's table is partial and in-frame only. The sample has some 210,000 clones, 81% seen once. The sample was PBMCs or T cells enriched from blood (not recorded which). The chain recombines TRBV30 with TRBJ1-1, with unresolved D. This clonotype was sampled from a woman between 50 and 59 years old with acute COVID-19. The CDR3 DNA follows: TGTGCCTGGAGTGGTAGTCTTTACACTGAAGCTTTCTTT. Its translation: CAWSGSLYTEAFF.